The 29 T cell receptor beta chains reported below all come from one sample, sequenced in a study of CD8+ T cells in alopecia areata. Extraction of RNA preceded its reverse transcription into cDNA, which served as the sequencing template. The protocol was immunoSEQ multiplex PCR, while the TCRdb copy is restricted to in-frame clones and leaves out a portion. The table lists 110,000 or so clones, around 61% of them singletons, with around 2.8% in the top ten. The specimen sequenced was CD4+ T cells sorted from blood. The receptor source for this set is a human donor in good health.

The genes are TRBV11-2 and TRBJ2-3; 8 bases are a match to TRBD2. The CDR3 is made up of 15 amino acids. V shed 5 bases, J shed 1 base, and the junction held 5 bases outside the gene matches. In germline, CDR1 is SGHAT, CDR2 FQNNGV. The chain's CDR3 is CASSRSGAGTDTQYF. CDR3 nucleotide sequence: TGTGCCAGCAGCCGTAGCGGGGCGGGCACAGATACGCAGTATTTT. Full variable domain (missing parts from reference TRBV11-2 and TRBJ2-3): EAGVAQSPRYKIIEKRQSVAFWCNPISGHATLYWYQQILGQGPKLLIQFQNNGVVDDSQLPKDRFSAERLKGVDSTLKIQPAKLEDSAVYLCASSRSGAGTDTQYFGPGTRLTVL.

The chain is built from TRBV29-1 and TRBJ2-4; TRBD2 aligns across 11 bases. J lost 0 bases, V lost 0 bases, and 10 bases had no gene match. This CDR3 contains 19 residues. Germline V gene lookup returns CDR1 SQVTM and CDR2 ANQGSEA. The CDR3 DNA follows: TGCAGCGTTGAAGATACTGCTAGCGGGGGGCCGCTAGCCAAAAACATTCAGTACTTC. It yields the protein CSVEDTASGGPLAKNIQYF.

The chain carries TRBV5-1 and TRBJ1-2, with D perhaps TRBD1 (6 bases). Germline V lookup: CDR1 SGHRS, CDR2 YFSETQ. V was clipped by 0 bases and J by 4 bases, with 7 bases between them. This CDR3 region has 13 residues. The CDR3 coding sequence is TGCGCCAGCAGCTTGGACAGGGTCTATGGCTACACCTTC. Protein sequence: CASSLDRVYGYTF. The full variable domain, its missing parts supplied by reference TRBV5-1 and TRBJ1-2, is KAGVTQTPRYLIKTRGQQVTLSCSPISGHRSVSWYQQTPGQGLQFLFEYFSETQRNKGNFPGRFSGRQFSNSRSEMNVSTLELGDSALYLCASSLDRVYGYTFGSGTRLTVV.

The chain joins TRBV5-1 to TRBJ2-5; D is uncertain. Germline V gene sequence: CDR1 SGHRS, CDR2 YFSETQ. This CDR3 has 12 residues. V was trimmed by 0 bases and J by 5 bases, leaving 5 bases between them. The CDR3 bases are TGCGCCAGCAGCTTGGTAGCCGAGACCCAGTACTTC. Translation gives CASSLVAETQYF.

The chain links TRBV30 to TRBJ1-2; tentatively, D is TRBD1 (6 bases). The CDR3 runs 15 residues. V lost 2 bases, J lost 0 bases, and 13 bases lay in between. Germline CDR1 GTSNPN, CDR2 SVGIG (reference sequence). The chain's CDR3 is CAWSNRALANYGYTF. Here the CDR3 DNA reads TGTGCCTGGAGTAACAGGGCGTTAGCTAACTATGGCTACACCTTC.

The chain has TRBV30 and TRBJ1-6; unclear D gene. With 5 bases removed from V and 7 bases from J, the gap between germline ends came to 18 bases. This CDR3 is built from 15 residues. Looked up from germline, CDR1 is GTSNPN and CDR2 is SVGIG (reference sequence). CDR3 amino acids: CAWSLVGSANSPLHF. CDR3 DNA sequence: TGTGCCTGGTCCCTCGTTGGCAGCGCAAATTCACCCCTCCACTTT.

The genes are TRBV5-6 and TRBJ2-5, with 9 bases fitting TRBD1. Per the germline V gene, CDR1 is SGHDT and CDR2 is YYEEEE. This CDR3 spans 12 amino acids. Trimming cost V 6 bases and J 6 bases; bases outside gene matches: 3. The CDR3 region has the DNA TGTGCCAGCAAGGGACAGGGAAAGACCCAGTACTTC. Translation gives CASKGQGKTQYF.

CDR3 DNA sequence: TGTGCCAGCAGCCTAAGACAGGGGGCGCTTCGGTCATCGGGCTATGGCTACACCTTC. Its protein is CASSLRQGALRSSGYGYTF. V gene TRBV7-2 combines with J gene TRBJ1-2, with TRBD1 identical over 10 bases. V shed 5 bases and J 4 bases; nucleotides not matched to a gene: 19. The CDR3 has 19 residues. Germline values: CDR1 SGHTA, CDR2 FQGNSA.

Here the CDR3 reads CASSKETGVQETQYF. The CDR3 DNA reads TGTGCCAGCAGTAAAGAAACAGGGGTACAAGAGACCCAGTACTTC. The rearrangement links TRBV2 to TRBJ2-5; 7 bases are shared with TRBD1. Germline lookup yields CDR1 SNHLY and CDR2 FYNNEI. The CDR3 covers 15 residues. After removal of 5 bases from V and 2 bases from J, the junction contained 8 bases not matched to a gene.

The chain combines TRBV15 with TRBJ1-2, with unresolved D. CDR3 size: 14 residues. V lost 0 bases and J lost 4, with 9 bases in between. Per the germline V gene, CDR1 is LNHNV and CDR2 is YYDKDF (reference sequence). CDR3 in amino acids: CATSRDQYSYGYTF. The CDR3, as DNA: TGTGCCACCAGCAGAGATCAGTACAGCTATGGCTACACCTTC.

The gene calls are TRBV2 and TRBJ2-2, with a weak D call TRBD1 (5 bases). Looked up from germline, CDR1 is SNHLY and CDR2 is FYNNEI. V lost 2 bases, J lost 3 bases, and 7 bases lay in between. This CDR3 is built from 14 residues. The CDR3 nucleotides read TGTGCCAGCAGTGAACAGGGCGACACCGGGGAGCTGTTTTTT. Residues: CASSEQGDTGELFF.

This clone occurred a few times. The chain has TRBV5-4 and TRBJ2-5, with 8 bases fitting TRBD2. The CDR3 totals 17 residues. V dropped 4 bases and J dropped 5; count of bases not matched to a gene: 16. The germline gives CDR1 SGHNT, CDR2 YYREEE (reference sequence). CDR3 coding DNA: TGTGCCAGCAGCCCGCACATCGCGGGGGGCTATGGGGAGACCCAGTACTTC. Protein sequence: CASSPHIAGGYGETQYF.

This clone turned up a few times. The chain recombines TRBV4-1 with TRBJ2-5; a weak D match, TRBD1 (5 bases). The germline V gene encodes CDR1 MGHRA and CDR2 YSYEKL. The CDR3 loop spans 16 amino acids. V gave up 1 base and J gave up 1 base, with 13 bases separating them. This CDR3 is CASSQGSKDIQETQYF. The CDR3 DNA reads as TGCGCCAGCAGCCAAGGGTCGAAGGACATCCAAGAGACCCAGTACTTC.

This clone was counted a few times. This sample includes further DNA sequences coding for the same CDR3. The rearrangement links TRBV7-2 to TRBJ2-3; D is uncertain. Germline CDR1 is SGHTA and CDR2 is FQGNSA. Trimming took off 5 bases at V and 0 bases at J, with 3 bases between the two ends. The CDR3 runs to 12 residues. The CDR3 loop is CASSPSTDTQYF. The CDR3 DNA follows: TGTGCCAGCAGCCCCAGCACAGATACGCAGTATTTT.

The V call is TRBV29-1, the J call TRBJ1-2, with TRBD1 matching over 8 bases. Germline loops: CDR1 SQVTM, CDR2 ANQGSEA. V was pared by 6 bases and J by 3 bases, with 6 bases of the junction left unmatched. The CDR3 is made up of 13 amino acids. CDR3: CSVSLTGDYGYTF. In DNA form, the CDR3 reads TGCAGCGTCTCCCTGACAGGGGACTATGGCTACACCTTC.

This chain joins TRBV4-1 and TRBJ2-2, with D unresolved. Trimming took off 4 bases at V and 7 bases at J, with 13 bases between the two ends. Germline V gene lookup returns CDR1 MGHRA and CDR2 YSYEKL. The CDR3 spans 14 residues. CDR3 bases: TGCGCCAGCAGCCCTGGACGCTCCCTCGGGGAGCTGTTTTTT. This encodes CASSPGRSLGELFF.

The rearrangement links TRBV29-1 to TRBJ2-1; D may be TRBD2 (5 bases). The germline V gene encodes CDR1 SQVTM and CDR2 ANQGSEA. Trimming pared 5 bases from V and 0 bases from J, leaving 5 bases between. This CDR3 has 12 amino acids. The CDR3 DNA is TGCAGCGTTACTAGCTCCTACAATGAGCAGTTCTTC. Residues: CSVTSSYNEQFF.

This clone was seen only once. The rearrangement links TRBV6-5 to TRBJ1-5; no clear D gene. Between the trimmed V and J ends, which lost 6 bases and 5 bases, there was a span of 8 bases. The CDR3 runs to 12 residues. The germline gives CDR1 MNHEY, CDR2 SVGAGI. CDR3 in amino acids: CASSRGDQPQHF. The CDR3 nucleotides are TGTGCCAGCAGCCGTGGGGATCAGCCCCAGCATTTT.

The rearrangement joins TRBV7-9 to TRBJ1-2; tentative D call: TRBD1 (6 bases). The length of the CDR3 is 12 residues. V lost 6 bases and J 5 bases, leaving 10 bases between the germline ends. Germline CDR1 is SEHNR and CDR2 is FQNEAQ (reference sequence). In DNA form, the CDR3 reads TGTGCCAGCAGAACCACAGGGTATGGCTACACCTTC. Protein sequence: CASRTTGYGYTF.

This clone was picked up a small number of times. This sequence joins TRBV7-6 and TRBJ1-6; D ambiguous. The CDR3 sequence is 15 residues long. CDR1 is SGHVS, CDR2 FNYEAQ, per germline. V lost 5 bases and J 6 bases, leaving 14 bases between the germline ends. This chain's CDR3 is CASSHPLSRNSPLHF. CDR3 coding DNA: TGTGCCAGCAGCCATCCTCTCAGTCGTAATTCACCCCTCCACTTT.

The gene calls are TRBV4-1 and TRBJ1-6, with a possible D match to TRBD1 (5 bases). The CDR3 has 19 amino acids. CDR1 and CDR2 (germline): MGHRA, YSYEKL. V was cut by 0 bases and J by 3 bases, with 18 bases left in between. The CDR3 region is CASSQEGQGASRYNSPLHF. DNA of the CDR3: TGCGCCAGCAGCCAAGAAGGGCAGGGCGCTTCCCGCTATAATTCACCCCTCCACTTT.

The J gene is TRBJ2-5, the V gene TRBV7-2, with TRBD2 matching over 8 bases. Germline assignment: CDR1 SGHTA and CDR2 FQGNSA. V gave up 5 bases and J gave up 5 bases; unmatched junction bases: 10. The CDR3 consists of 15 residues. The CDR3 coding sequence is TGTGCCAGCAGCGTACCGCCGGGACTAGGGGAGACCCAGTACTTC. The encoded protein is CASSVPPGLGETQYF.

The chain combines TRBV29-1 with TRBJ1-1, with a tentative D call TRBD1 (5 bases). This CDR3 spans 12 amino acids. Trimming removed 7 bases at V and 6 bases at J, with 15 bases between. Germline V CDR1 and CDR2: SQVTM, ANQGSEA. CDR3 protein: CSAGGRGPEAFF. The CDR3 DNA reads as TGCAGCGCGGGGGGACGAGGGCCTGAAGCTTTCTTT.

This clone came up a few times. The chain recombines TRBV11-2 with TRBJ2-1; D not certain. Germline loops: CDR1 SGHAT, CDR2 FQNNGV. Between the trimmed V and J ends, which lost 5 bases and 5 bases, there was a span of 16 bases. CDR3 size: 15 residues. As DNA, the CDR3 is TGTGCCAGCAGCCCACGGGTAGGAATCCACAATGAGCAGTTCTTC. This sequence encodes CASSPRVGIHNEQFF. Using reference TRBV11-2 and TRBJ2-1 for the parts outside the CDR3, the full variable domain is EAGVAQSPRYKIIEKRQSVAFWCNPISGHATLYWYQQILGQGPKLLIQFQNNGVVDDSQLPKDRFSAERLKGVDSTLKIQPAKLEDSAVYLCASSPRVGIHNEQFFGPGTRLTVL.

The chain uses TRBV5-1 and TRBJ2-3; possibly TRBD1 or TRBD2 for D (5 bases each). The CDR3 runs to 15 residues. The V and J ends lost 4 bases and 0 bases respectively, with 12 bases between them. Germline values: CDR1 SGHRS, CDR2 YFSETQ. The CDR3, as DNA: TGCGCCAGCAGCGGTGGGACGGGAAGCACAGATACGCAGTATTTT. Its protein product is CASSGGTGSTDTQYF.

The chain joins TRBV6-6 to TRBJ2-5, with 7 bases aligning to TRBD1. Germline V gives CDR1 MNHNY, CDR2 SVGAGI (reference sequence). The CDR3 length is 12 residues. V lost 6 bases and J lost 6; bases outside the gene matches: 4. The CDR3 protein is CASSPTGQTQYF. CDR3 coding DNA: TGTGCCAGCAGCCCGACAGGGCAGACCCAGTACTTC.

The CDR3 nucleotides are TGTGCTAGTGGTTTGGGACAGGGGGCTTTCTATGGCTACACCTTC. Protein product: CASGLGQGAFYGYTF. The chain links TRBV12-5 to TRBJ1-2, with 10 bases that match TRBD1. J lost 4 bases, V lost 1 base, and 3 bases had no gene match. Germline CDR1 and CDR2: LGHNT and FRNRAP. CDR3 size: 15 residues.

This rearrangement joins TRBV29-1 to TRBJ2-7; 7 positions agree with TRBD1. The J segment lost 5 bases and the V segment lost 6 bases, leaving 7 bases of the junction unmatched. CDR3 length: 12 amino acids. Germline CDR1 SQVTM, CDR2 ANQGSEA. CDR3: CSVETGLHEQYF. For the CDR3, the DNA is TGCAGCGTGGAGACAGGGCTCCACGAGCAGTACTTC.

This clone was observed a few times. The chain joins TRBV25-1 to TRBJ2-5; 11 nucleotides agree with TRBD2. Unmatched junction bases numbered 12, after V lost 4 bases and J lost 2 bases. Germline-derived CDR1 and CDR2 are MGHDK and SYGVNS. This CDR3 spans 18 amino acids. The CDR3 DNA reads as TGTGCCAGCAGTGGGCGGGAGACCCGACTAGCGGGGCAAGAGACCCAGTACTTC. Translated, it gives CASSGRETRLAGQETQYF.